The rows below give T cell receptor beta chains drawn from one sample of a study of blood T cell repertoires in COVID-19. The data were produced by immunoSEQ multiplex PCR, yet TCRdb's version contains in-frame clones alone and is incomplete. The sample has more than 200,000 clones; around four fifths are singletons. Sequencing used peripheral blood. Receptors originate from a woman between 40 and 50 years old with active or convalescent COVID-19. Each CDR3 is given with its conserved first and last residue. The order of the fields is D gene, V gene, clone size, J gene, CDR3 DNA, CDR3 protein. D genes are given only for firm matches. Expanded clones get a size class; other rows say once, few or many, or leave the size out.

>NA|TRBV11-2|NA|TRBJ2-5
TGTGCCAGCAGCTTTCGAGGAGGCCTGTACCAAGAGACCCAGTACTTC
CASSFRGGLYQETQYF
>NA|TRBV6-1|NA|TRBJ1-1
TGTGCCAGCAGTGAAGGGGGGCGCCGAGCTTTCTTT
CASSEGGRRAFF
>NA|TRBV2|NA|TRBJ1-1
TGTGCCAGCAGTGAGAGTGCGGGGAACACTGAAGCTTTCTTT
CASSESAGNTEAFF
>NA|TRBV12-5|few|TRBJ1-5
TGTGCTAGTGCAACCACGCCGTCGCGCCAGCATTTT
CASATTPSRQHF
>NA|TRBV5-1|NA|TRBJ2-5
TGCGCCAGCAGCTTACAGGGTAGGGAGACCCAGTACTTC
CASSLQGRETQYF
>NA|TRBV28|NA|TRBJ1-2
TGTGCCAGCAACCCGCCGGGGGTCTATGGCTACACCTTC
CASNPPGVYGYTF
>NA|TRBV7-9|NA|TRBJ1-2
TGTGCCAGTTGGGGGGGTATCTATGGCTACACCTTC
CASWGGIYGYTF
>NA|TRBV28|once|TRBJ1-1
TGTGCCAGCAGTTTAGCCACACAGGGTGGGTACACTGAAGCTTTCTTT
CASSLATQGGYTEAFF
>TRBD2|TRBV5-1|NA|TRBJ2-7
TGCGCCAGCAGCTCCCGACTAGCGGGAGATAGGGAGCAGTACTTC
CASSSRLAGDREQYF
>NA|TRBV5-1|NA|TRBJ2-1
TGCGCCAGCAGCTTGGCAAACTACAATGAGCAGTTCTTC
CASSLANYNEQFF
>TRBD2|TRBV9|few|TRBJ2-1
TGTGCCAGCAGCTCTAGCGGGGGGAGCTCCTACAATGAGCAGTTCTTC
CASSSSGGSSYNEQFF
>NA|TRBV10-2|once|TRBJ2-1
TGCGCCAGCAGAGAAACAGGGTCGGATGAGCAGTTCTTC
CASRETGSDEQFF
>NA|TRBV7-7|NA|TRBJ2-3
TGTGCTAGCAGCTTAGATTCTGGGAGCGGAGATACGCAGTATTTT
CASSLDSGSGDTQYF
>TRBD1|TRBV10-3|NA|TRBJ2-7
TGTGCCATCAGTGAATCCGGGACAGGGGCCCACGAGCAGTACTTC
CAISESGTGAHEQYF
>NA|TRBV11-3|NA|TRBJ2-3
TGTGCCAGCAGCTGGGCCGGGGACACAGATACGCAGTATTTT
CASSWAGDTDTQYF
>NA|TRBV9|NA|TRBJ2-5
TGTGCCAGCAGCGGAAGGGGGAGTATATCCCCCAGAGAGACCCAGTACTTC
CASSGRGSISPRETQYF
>TRBD2|TRBV3-1/TRBV3-2|NA|TRBJ2-2
TGTGCCAGCAGCCAAGAACTCCTAGCGGGGGGCGGCGGGGAGCTGTTTTTT
CASSQELLAGGGGELFF
>TRBD1|TRBV7-8|NA|TRBJ1-4
TGTGCCAGCAGCTTAAGGCGGGACAGGGTGGAAAAACTGTTTTTT
CASSLRRDRVEKLFF
>NA|TRBV7-3|NA|TRBJ2-6
TGTGCCAGCAGCTACGACCCGGGACACCTATCTGGGGCCAACGTCCTGACTTTC
CASSYDPGHLSGANVLTF
>TRBD2|TRBV19|NA|TRBJ2-1
TGTGCCAGTAGTATAGGACGACTAGCGGGAGGGAGCTCCTACAATGAGCAGTTCTTC
CASSIGRLAGGSSYNEQFF
>TRBD2|TRBV5-4|once|TRBJ2-3
TGTGCCAGCAGCTCTCAAGCTAGCGGGGGGGCAGATACGCAGTATTTT
CASSSQASGGADTQYF
>TRBD1|TRBV30|NA|TRBJ1-2
TGTGCCTGGAGTCCGGACAGGGGCGGCGGCTACACCTTC
CAWSPDRGGGYTF
>TRBD1|TRBV5-4|NA|TRBJ1-2
TGTGCCAGCGGGGGACAGAGCTATGGCTACACCTTC
CASGGQSYGYTF
>NA|TRBV4-1|NA|TRBJ2-5
TGCGCCAGCAGCTCAAACCGGGAAGAGACCCAGTACTTC
CASSSNREETQYF
>TRBD2|TRBV18|NA|TRBJ2-3
TGTGCCAGCCCAATAGCGGGAGGACCAGAAGATACGCAGTATTTT
CASPIAGGPEDTQYF
>NA|TRBV7-3|NA|TRBJ1-4
TGTGCCAGCAGCTTAACGTCGGCAGGGTTTTTCGGAAAACTGTTTTTT
CASSLTSAGFFGKLFF
>NA|TRBV14|few|TRBJ2-1
TGTGCCAGCAGCCGGATGGTCGGGATTGAGCAGTTCTTC
CASSRMVGIEQFF
>NA|TRBV3-1/TRBV3-2|NA|TRBJ2-1
TGTGCCAGCAGCCAAGCTGGACTACCCCAAGGTTGGCCCTACAATGAGCAGTTCTTC
CASSQAGLPQGWPYNEQFF